What follows describes a single TCR beta chain. This clonotype has just a few counts. Its antigen is still unknown. It has no much larger one-base neighbor in the sample; base qualities were not kept. This record comes from a study of response to subunit inactivated influenza vaccine (dated by TCRdb to 2017 to 2018). Study-level background: To follow how T cells responded to a trivalent subunit inactivated influenza vaccine, the researchers relied on deep quantitative profiling of the T cell receptor repertoire.

The CDR3, from cysteine to phenylalanine, totals 12 residues. The DNA shown is the 36-base CDR3, in frame from base 1. CDR1 and CDR2 are drawn from the germline V gene (reference sequence): DFQATT, SNEGSKA. V drops 5 bases and J drops 0 bases, leaving 5 bases in between. The study at large found these results: The authors proposed that each seasonal influenza vaccination may bring in only a limited number of new T cells.

Library generation was performed with RT-PCR. Sequenced using an Illumina HiSeq 2500. TCRdb redid the processing of the public reads, applying fastp at Q25 and MiXCR, and retained in-frame beta chains. Records with the same CDR3 protein are collapsed into one entry carrying the most frequent genes and DNA. Across this sample there are 450,000 to 600,000 distinct CDR3 sequences, with 6.5% to 8% seen only once. The ten top clones hold roughly 13% of the sample. The chain is assembled from TRBV20-1 and TRBJ1-5, with no D gene named confidently. Sequenced material: PBMCs from blood, taken less than 30 months after vaccination. This receptor was identified in a man aged 50-75 years who received an inactivated influenza vaccine. Donor details come from another sample of the same person, matched by shared clones. The CDR3 loop reads CSASYSNQPQHF. The nucleotides read TGCAGTGCTTCCTATAGCAATCAGCCCCAGCATTTT.